The 21 T cell receptor beta chains presented below share a single source sample, sequenced in a study of blood T cells in healthy people across ages. A second PCR, run for about 7 to 11 cycles, used a sample-barcoded 5' primer plus a J-beta primer mix. MiXCR, applied by TCRdb to the 5' RACE reads, yields one record per CDR3 protein. Counted here are about a million distinct CDR3 sequences, about 53% occurring once; the ten biggest clones make up over 20%. Sequencing was performed on blood. These receptors all come from a woman aged 55-69 years in good health.

This chain links TRBV12-3 or TRBV12-4 with TRBJ2-3; 12 bases agree with TRBD2. The length of the CDR3 is 16 residues. The V gene end was trimmed by 4 bases and the J gene end by 4 bases; junction bases not matched to a gene: 6. The CDR3 loop reads CASSSTSGSLPDTQYF. Written as DNA, the CDR3 is TGTGCCAGCAGTTCGACTAGCGGGAGTCTCCCAGATACGCAGTATTTT.

In this sample, this clonotype turned up once. The chain combines TRBV28 with TRBJ2-1, with 7 bases lining up with TRBD2. This CDR3 has 16 residues. The germline V gene encodes CDR1 MDHEN and CDR2 SYDVKM. J was trimmed by 2 bases and V by 7 bases; bases with no gene match: 11. The DNA for the CDR3 is TGTGCCAGCATGCTCCAGGGCGGGAGCGCCTACAATGAGCAGTTCTTC. Translated: CASMLQGGSAYNEQFF.

This rearrangement joins TRBV20-1 to TRBJ2-7; 7 bases map to TRBD1. The CDR3 sequence is 15 residues long. The V gene end was trimmed by 0 bases and the J gene end by 2 bases; junction bases not matched to a gene: 7. CDR1 is DFQATT, CDR2 SNEGSKA, per germline (reference sequence). The CDR3 here is CSARDQTGQTYEQYF. CDR3 sequence (DNA): TGCAGTGCTAGAGACCAGACAGGGCAGACCTACGAGCAGTACTTC.

This clonotype was recorded at least ten times. V and J are TRBV20-1 and TRBJ2-7; D is unclear. The V gene lost 3 bases and the J gene lost 6 bases, with 12 bases spanning the gap. Per germline, CDR1 DFQATT and CDR2 SNEGSKA (reference sequence). CDR3 length equals 12 residues. CDR3 sequence reads: CSASPAGREQYF. The DNA of the CDR3 is TGCAGTGCTAGCCCCGCAGGTCGCGAGCAGTACTTC.

The CDR3 loop reads CASGTSGRGGGEQFF. The DNA of the CDR3 is TGTGCCAGCGGCACTAGCGGGAGAGGAGGAGGTGAGCAGTTCTTC. The chain links TRBV2 to TRBJ2-1, with 11 bases fitting TRBD2. The CDR3 length is 15 residues. Germline V gives CDR1 SNHLY, CDR2 FYNNEI. With 8 bases clipped from V and 9 bases from J, the junction kept 12 bases outside the gene matches.

This clonotype was seen just once. The chain combines TRBV7-2 with TRBJ2-5; perhaps TRBD2 as D (5 bases). V was cut by 3 bases and J by 5 bases, with 16 bases left in between. CDR3 length: 15 amino acids. Per the germline V gene, CDR1 is SGHTA and CDR2 is FQGNSA. The CDR3 DNA follows: TGTGCCAGCAGCTTGCGGGCCAATGGGTGGGAGACCCAGTACTTC. Its protein product is CASSLRANGWETQYF.

This clonotype was recorded once. The chain recombines TRBV5-1 with TRBJ1-2; 8 bases are a match to TRBD1. Per the germline V gene, CDR1 is SGHRS and CDR2 is YFSETQ. The CDR3 loop spans 14 amino acids. The ends lost 3 bases at V and 7 bases at J; junction bases unmatched: 8. CDR3 coding DNA: TGCGCCAGCAGCTCGGGACAGGTCACGTTTGGCTACACCTTC. Protein product: CASSSGQVTFGYTF.

The V and J genes are TRBV7-2 and TRBJ1-2; maybe TRBD1 (6 bases). This CDR3 has 15 amino acids. Germline V lookup: CDR1 SGHTA, CDR2 FQGNSA. V lost 5 bases, J lost 3 bases, and 16 bases lay in between. CDR3 loop: CASSHKAGADYGYTF. The DNA of the CDR3 is TGTGCCAGCAGCCACAAAGCAGGGGCCGACTATGGCTACACCTTC. The whole variable domain, filled in from reference TRBV7-2 and TRBJ1-2, reads GAGVSQSPSNKVTEKGKDVELRCDPISGHTALYWYRQSLGQGLEFLIYFQGNSAPDKSGLPSDRFSAERTGGSVSTLTIQRTQQEDSAVYLCASSHKAGADYGYTFGSGTRLTVV.

This sequence joins TRBV25-1 and TRBJ2-5, with TRBD1 matching 7 bases. There are 14 residues in the CDR3. Germline trimming cut 8 bases from V and 4 bases from J; bases unmatched to any gene: 10. Germline V CDR1 and CDR2: MGHDK, SYGVNS. CDR3 loop: CASGKQGLLETQYF. CDR3 sequence (DNA): TGTGCCAGCGGAAAACAGGGGCTATTAGAGACCCAGTACTTC.

This sequence joins TRBV7-9 and TRBJ2-7; D ambiguous. The V and J ends lost 5 bases and 5 bases respectively, with 16 bases between them. This CDR3 has 14 residues. Germline-derived CDR1 and CDR2 are SEHNR and FQNEAQ (reference sequence). The CDR3 nucleotides are TGTGCCAGCAGCGATCTTACCTATACCCACGAGCAGTACTTC. Translation: CASSDLTYTHEQYF.

This clonotype was seen a few times. The chain recombines TRBV4-1 with TRBJ2-5; no definite D call. The V and J ends lost 1 base and 4 bases respectively, with 13 bases between them. Looked up from germline, CDR1 is MGHRA and CDR2 is YSYEKL. CDR3 length: 15 residues. In DNA, the CDR3 is TGCGCCAGCAGCCAAGTAGGGCTGGTGGTAGAGACCCAGTACTTC. It codes for CASSQVGLVVETQYF.

This chain uses TRBV29-1 with TRBJ2-1; D gene ambiguous. The CDR3 contains 15 residues. V shed 0 bases and J shed 0 bases, with 9 bases lying between them. CDR1 is SQVTM, CDR2 ANQGSEA, per germline. The DNA of the CDR3 is TGCAGCGTTGAAGATCCCCAGAGCTCCTACAATGAGCAGTTCTTC. Encoded protein: CSVEDPQSSYNEQFF.

This clonotype was counted a few times. This rearrangement joins TRBV7-6 to TRBJ2-7; possible D gene TRBD2, 6 bases. The length of the CDR3 is 15 residues. CDR1 is SGHVS and CDR2 is FNYEAQ in the germline V gene. V was pared by 0 bases and J by 0 bases, with 9 bases between. The CDR3 DNA sequence: TGTGCCAGCAGCTTAGCTAGCGGCGACTCCTACGAGCAGTACTTC. Encoded protein: CASSLASGDSYEQYF. Variable domain in full (rest from reference TRBV7-6 and TRBJ2-7): GAGVSQSPRYKVTKRGQDVALRCDPISGHVSLYWYRQALGQGPEFLTYFNYEAQQDKSGLPNDRFSAERPEGSISTLTIQRTEQRDSAMYRCASSLASGDSYEQYFGPGTRLTVT.

This clonotype was detected a few times. The chain carries TRBV20-1 and TRBJ2-4; the D gene is possibly TRBD1 (6 bases). The J call is in doubt because the DNA end fits TRBJ2-7 better. Germline CDR1 and CDR2: DFQATT and SNEGSKA (reference sequence). This CDR3 has 14 amino acids. The CDR3 DNA reads TGCAGTGCTAGGGGGGCTAGCTTTTCTGACGAGCAGTACTTC. This sequence encodes CSARGASFSDEQYF.

The V gene is TRBV11-2, the J gene TRBJ2-1; D gene ambiguous. CDR1 is SGHAT, CDR2 FQNNGV, per germline. CDR3 length: 15 residues. Trimming stripped 1 base from V and 6 bases from J, with 13 bases between. CDR3 amino acids: CASSLVPLGSNEQFF. The CDR3 coding sequence is TGTGCCAGCAGCTTAGTCCCCCTAGGCTCCAATGAGCAGTTCTTC.

CDR3 in DNA: TGTGCCAGCAGCCAAAGTCTCGGGGGCTCGGTCTACGAGCAGTACTTC. This translates into CASSQSLGGSVYEQYF. The chain links TRBV3-1 to TRBJ2-7; D could derive from TRBD1 or TRBD2 (6 bases each). V gave up 2 bases and J gave up 3 bases, with 17 bases separating them. Germline values: CDR1 LGHDT, CDR2 YNNKEL (reference sequence). The CDR3 loop spans 16 amino acids.

The chain has TRBV5-1 and TRBJ2-7; the match to TRBD2 covers 12 bases. The CDR3 consists of 19 residues. V shed 5 bases and J 0 bases; nucleotides not matched to a gene: 15. The germline gives CDR1 SGHRS, CDR2 YFSETQ. The DNA for the CDR3 is TGCGCCAGCAGGCCCCATTCCGCGGGACTAGCGGGCAGCTCCTACGAGCAGTACTTC. Residues: CASRPHSAGLAGSSYEQYF.

The chain carries TRBV7-2 and TRBJ2-4, with D unresolved. The CDR3 consists of 13 residues. Per the germline V gene, CDR1 is SGHTA and CDR2 is FQGNSA. The V gene lost 8 bases and the J gene lost 0 bases, with 8 bases spanning the gap. CDR3: CASLPLAKNIQYF. CDR3 nucleotides: TGTGCCAGCCTACCTCTAGCCAAAAACATTCAGTACTTC.

V usage is TRBV12-3 or TRBV12-4 and J usage is TRBJ2-2; D is unresolved. The CDR3 contains 12 residues. Deletions cut 8 bases from V and 6 bases from J, with 10 bases between. The CDR3 loop reads CASSPPAGELFF. CDR3 sequence (DNA): TGTGCCAGCTCGCCGCCCGCCGGGGAGCTGTTTTTT.

The J gene is TRBJ1-2, the V gene TRBV28, with 7 bases matching TRBD1. The V and J ends lost 6 bases and 2 bases, in that order; junction bases with no gene match: 6. The CDR3 is 14 residues long. CDR1 MDHEN and CDR2 SYDVKM come from the germline V gene. The DNA of the CDR3 is TGTGCCAGCAGGCCTAGGGGACAGAACTATGGCTACACCTTC. Its protein product is CASRPRGQNYGYTF.

The chain combines TRBV29-1 with TRBJ2-1; TRBD2 matches at 15 bases. V was pared by 5 bases and J by 9 bases, with 8 bases of the junction left unmatched. CDR1 is SQVTM, CDR2 ANQGSEA, per germline. The CDR3 sequence is 15 residues long. The CDR3 DNA reads as TGCAGCGTTCTTTTACCGGGACTAGCGGGAGGTGAGCAGTTCTTC. This codes for CSVLLPGLAGGEQFF.